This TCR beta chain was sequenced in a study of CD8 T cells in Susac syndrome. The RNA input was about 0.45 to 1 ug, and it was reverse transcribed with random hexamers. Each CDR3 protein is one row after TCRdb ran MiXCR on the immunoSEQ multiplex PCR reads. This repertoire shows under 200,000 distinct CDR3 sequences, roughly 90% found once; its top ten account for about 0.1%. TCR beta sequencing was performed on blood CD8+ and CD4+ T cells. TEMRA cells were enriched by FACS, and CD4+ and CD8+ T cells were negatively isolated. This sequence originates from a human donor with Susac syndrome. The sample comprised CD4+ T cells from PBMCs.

CDR3 nucleotides: TGTGCCAGCAGTACCCAAGGGCTAGATGAGCAGTTCTTC. Translation gives CASSTQGLDEQFF. The J gene is TRBJ2-1, the V gene TRBV6-4; the D is unclear. Trimming took off 5 bases at V and 8 bases at J, with 13 bases between the two ends. This CDR3 is built from 13 residues. Germline V CDR1 and CDR2: MRHNA, SNTAGT.